The subject of this entry is one T cell receptor (beta chain). No antigen is known for it. Per-base qualities were not stored, and no clone one base away is much larger. This record comes from a study of shared clonotypes between healthy human individuals (dated by TCRdb to 2018 to 2020). With regard to the full study: The cohort comprised a couple of women and three men aged 18 to 49 years. To increase sequencing depth and limit assay-specific biases, different laboratories used diverse techniques to prepare libraries and sequence TCR repertoires. Between about 0.94 and 8.9 billion PBMCs per donor were obtained by leukapheresis. To estimate repertoire size and how much clonotypes are shared between individuals, the study performed deep sequencing of blood TCR repertoires from 4 to 6 healthy adults. For each donor, CD4 naive and CD4 memory were each given three plates, CD8 naive was given two plates, and CD8 memory was given one plate.

The donors were healthy, HIV-negative adults with no recently reported acute infections or vaccinations. Only Caucasian adults living in Nashville, Tennessee, USA were represented among the donors. CD4+ T cells were enriched through magnetic negative selection, after which naive cells were positively selected on CD45RA and the remaining negative fraction served as the memory subset. After blood collection by leukapheresis, PBMCs were isolated using Ficoll-Histopaque density gradient centrifugation and then cryopreserved in the vapor phase of liquid nitrogen. Purity and quantity of every magnetically sorted T cell population were checked by analytical flow cytometry. Genomic DNA was isolated from every sorted fraction and measured by UV absorbance on a Nanodrop 2000c. Points the paper makes about the study in general: Pairwise subsampling indicated that sequencing depth was expected to affect the degree of clonotype sharing among donors. Roughly 5% of naive CD4, around 4% of naive CD8, roughly 2.4% of memory CD4, and over 0.35% of memory CD8 clonotypes were shared across a few donors. Sampling was restricted to blood, and TCR repertoires in tissues likely differ from the TCR repertoires found in blood. The genetic and exposure-history diversity represented was limited by the small number of donors. Rarefaction of sorted-subset datasets indicated incomplete sequencing despite the large sequencing depth. Naive subsets generally had larger estimated clonotype richness than memory subsets did. Higher generation probabilities were observed for clonotypes shared by all four sorted-subset donors than for non-shared clonotypes.

Using the deep immunoSEQ assay, multiplex PCR amplified TCR CDR3 regions from genomic DNA. Extracted genomic DNA from each cell subset was spread evenly across all wells of several immunoSEQ 96-well plates, with each plate serving as a replicate. For sorted subsets, roughly 200 ng genomic DNA, equal to 30,000 or so T cell genomes, was loaded into each replicate PCR. The purified libraries were quantified using a Qubit 3.0 fluorometer, sized with a Bioanalyzer 2100, and then quantified again using the KAPA Library Quantification kit. Every immunoSEQ 96-well plate was sequenced on a separate single-read 150-cycle Illumina NextSeq 550 flow cell. As for how the authors treated the data: Because the immunoSEQ output held only junctional sequences and lacked quality scores, the filtering could not match the filtering applied to full-length reads. To assign V/J genes and CDR3, sequences were annotated against IMGT germline references using PyIR, a Python wrapper for IgBLAST v1.9. Reads were filtered out if the reads had weak V/J assignments (E-value above 1e-6), no CDR3, stop codons, out-of-frame junctions, or ambiguous translated residues. V3J clonotypes were defined as sequences sharing an identical inferred V gene, J gene, and CDR3 amino acid sequence. Percentage overlap between repertoires was calculated by dividing the number of shared unique clonotypes by the size of the smaller repertoire. Three approaches were used to assess repertoire richness: RTK rarefaction, the Chao1 estimator, and Recon v2.1 estimates of unobserved clonotypes. Generation probabilities were computed with OLGA for all TCRbeta clonotypes obtained by the gDNA method from a handful of donors. TCRdb stores this immuneACCESS table with in-frame sequences only. Part of the clones is absent; in the studies checked, under half of the shortfall reflects unresolved V genes, and no reason is known for the rest. The V and J calls and the clone size are those of that table, but D and trimming were determined from the DNA. The sample has 2 million to 3 million clones on record, over 85% of them singletons. The top ten clones comprise around 0.15% of the sample.

Input material: naive CD4+ T cells sorted from blood. The sample's cell subset or site label, in plain terms: CD45RA+ positively selected. The sequence was obtained from a young man in good health.

The CDR3 here reads CASSLGPRRSPLHF. DNA sequence: TGTGCCAGCAGCTTAGGCCCCAGGCGATCACCCCTCCACTTT. The sequence joins TRBV11-2 to TRBJ1-6, with the identity of the D gene unclear. Measured from the cysteine to the phenylalanine, the CDR3 is 14 residues long. Only the CDR3 DNA is retained, 42 bases long and in frame from the first base. The germline ends are 11 bases apart after V is trimmed by 1 base and J by 10 bases. CDR1 is given as SGHAT and CDR2 as FQNNGV, both from the germline V gene. The reference TRBV11-2 and TRBJ1-6 proteins fill in what lies around the CDR3, so the full variable domain reads EAGVAQSPRYKIIEKRQSVAFWCNPISGHATLYWYQQILGQGPKLLIQFQNNGVVDDSQLPKDRFSAERLKGVDSTLKIQPAKLEDSAVYLCASSLGPRRSPLHFGNGTRLTVT.